The clone carrying this TCR beta chain occurred a few times. This entry belongs to a study of T-cell reconstitution after alpha-beta-depleted transplantation in children. As it was prepared, the TCRbeta library received unique molecular identifiers. TCRdb reanalysed the PCR reads using MiXCR and keeps one entry per CDR3 protein. Among roughly 310,000 distinct CDR3 sequences listed, approximately 20% were seen once. The CDR3 has 19 amino acids. Germline V gene sequence: CDR1 SGHDN, CDR2 FVKESK. The junction had 16 bases not matched to a gene; V was cut back by 4 bases and J by 9 bases. The sample in question was PBMCs, mostly from graft donor cells, obtained 180 days after TCRalphabeta/CD19-depleted stem cell transplant. The clonotype comes from a male patient between 10 and 17 years old who had a stem cell transplant for acute lymphoblastic leukemia, so the T cells may come from the graft donor. The chain has TRBV14 and TRBJ2-1; 15 bases fit TRBD2. Written as DNA, the CDR3 is TGTGCCAGCAGCCTCCTCGGACTAGCGGGAGGGCCATTGTTCGGTGAGCAGTTCTTC. The encoded protein is CASSLLGLAGGPLFGEQFF.